Listed below are T cell receptor beta chains from one sample, sequenced in a study of blood T cells in healthy people across ages. TCRdb reprocessed the 5' RACE reads with MiXCR, giving one entry per CDR3 protein. The data show about 800,000 distinct CDR3 sequences, more than 20% seen once. These data were also reused for a study on T cells of mothers and their children.

Sequenced: blood. These receptors originate from a boy aged 5-17 years in good health. Each CDR3 is given with its conserved first and last residue. The D gene is left open where the match is weak. Rows give clone size only sometimes, using once, few, many, or a class for an expanded clone.

CDR3nt: TGTGCCAGCAGCCAAGCCGGGACTAGCTTTCGCATTCAGTACTTC
CDR3aa: CASSQAGTSFRIQYF
v_gene: TRBV14
j_gene: TRBJ2-4
d_gene: TRBD2
abundance: few

CDR3nt: TGTGCCAGCAGTGGCCCGGACAGTACGTACTCTGGGGCCAACGTCCTGACTTTC
CDR3aa: CASSGPDSTYSGANVLTF
v_gene: TRBV28
j_gene: TRBJ2-6
d_gene: -
abundance: few

CDR3nt: TGCGCCAGCAGCCAAGTAAAGGGACAGCACCCCTACGAGCAGTACTTC
CDR3aa: CASSQVKGQHPYEQYF
v_gene: TRBV4-3
j_gene: TRBJ2-7
d_gene: TRBD1
abundance: few

CDR3nt: TGTGCCAGCACCGTAGGAATCGTCACCGGGGAGCTGTTTTTT
CDR3aa: CASTVGIVTGELFF
v_gene: TRBV9
j_gene: TRBJ2-2
d_gene: -
abundance: -

CDR3nt: TGCAGCGTTGAAGATCGGGTGACTACCCTTAGCACAGATACGCAGTATTTT
CDR3aa: CSVEDRVTTLSTDTQYF
v_gene: TRBV29-1
j_gene: TRBJ2-3
d_gene: -
abundance: -

CDR3nt: TGTGCCAGCAGCTGGACGGCCCAAGAGACCCAGTACTTC
CDR3aa: CASSWTAQETQYF
v_gene: TRBV3-1
j_gene: TRBJ2-5
d_gene: -
abundance: many

CDR3nt: TGCAGCGTTGTCCTGATGGGGGTTGGGGCCTACCAAGAGACCCAGTACTTC
CDR3aa: CSVVLMGVGAYQETQYF
v_gene: TRBV29-1
j_gene: TRBJ2-5
d_gene: -
abundance: -

CDR3nt: TGTGCCAGCAGTCGTAGCGGGAACCCCAATGAGCAGTTCTTC
CDR3aa: CASSRSGNPNEQFF
v_gene: TRBV6-5
j_gene: TRBJ2-1
d_gene: TRBD2
abundance: -

CDR3nt: TGTGCCAGCAGCCAAGGGAGGGGCCTAAGCAATCAGCCCCAGCATTTT
CDR3aa: CASSQGRGLSNQPQHF
v_gene: TRBV4-2
j_gene: TRBJ1-5
d_gene: -
abundance: -

CDR3nt: TGTGCCAGCAGTTGGGACCCTGGACTAGCGGGATGGGATACGCAGTATTTT
CDR3aa: CASSWDPGLAGWDTQYF
v_gene: TRBV27
j_gene: TRBJ2-3
d_gene: TRBD2
abundance: -

CDR3nt: TGCAGTGCTAACGATCTTGGTTGCGAGCAGTACTTC
CDR3aa: CSANDLGCEQYF
v_gene: TRBV20-1
j_gene: TRBJ2-7
d_gene: -
abundance: few

CDR3nt: TGCGCCAGCAGCCCAAGACAGGGAGATCCAGGGGCCAACGTCCTGACTTTC
CDR3aa: CASSPRQGDPGANVLTF
v_gene: TRBV5-1
j_gene: TRBJ2-6
d_gene: TRBD1
abundance: few

CDR3nt: TGCGCCAGCAGCCCGTCAGGGGGCAACAATCAGCCCCAGCATTTT
CDR3aa: CASSPSGGNNQPQHF
v_gene: TRBV5-1
j_gene: TRBJ1-5
d_gene: TRBD1
abundance: few

CDR3nt: TGTGCCAGCAGTTTAGGGCGGGAGCACACCGGGGAGCTGTTTTTT
CDR3aa: CASSLGREHTGELFF
v_gene: TRBV12-3/TRBV12-4
j_gene: TRBJ2-2
d_gene: TRBD2
abundance: -